Presented here are 4 T cell receptor beta chains from one specimen sequenced in a study of blood T cell repertoires in COVID-19. Clones were sequenced by immunoSEQ multiplex PCR, and TCRdb holds only the in-frame ones, with some missing. The sample holds about 33,000 clones, 85% seen once. The specimen was peripheral blood. The receptors come from an elderly man with active COVID-19.

The rearrangement joins TRBV11-2 to TRBJ2-1; TRBD2 might be the D (6 bases). The V end was cut by 5 bases, the J end by 7 bases, with 15 bases between. There are 14 residues in the CDR3. Germline loops: CDR1 SGHAT, CDR2 FQNNGV. The CDR3 is CASSPEPGRNEQFF. Written as DNA, the CDR3 is TGTGCCAGCAGCCCCGAACCTGGGAGGAATGAGCAGTTCTTC.

The V call is TRBV2, the J call TRBJ2-7, with unresolved D. The CDR3 covers 12 residues. Per the germline V gene, CDR1 is SNHLY and CDR2 is FYNNEI. V gave up 7 bases and J gave up 11 bases, with 18 bases separating them. The CDR3 here is CASILPQDYEYF. CDR3 DNA sequence: TGTGCCAGCATACTTCCCCAGGATTATGAGTACTTC.

The V gene is TRBV6-5, the J gene TRBJ1-4; 8 nucleotides line up with TRBD1. The germline CDR1 and CDR2 sequences are MNHEY and SVGAGI. This CDR3 is built from 14 residues. Losses at the gene ends were 5 bases for V and 8 bases for J; bases not matched to a gene: 7. DNA of the CDR3: TGTGCCAGCAGTACGAGGGACAGGTCGGAAAAACTGTTTTTT. This translates into CASSTRDRSEKLFF.

For this clone: The germline gene is not matched at one end of the junction; a read error may be the cause. This rearrangement joins TRBV6-2 or TRBV6-3 to TRBJ2-5; perhaps TRBD2 as D (6 bases). CDR1 is MNHEY and CDR2 is SVGEGT in the germline V gene. This CDR3 comprises 15 residues. The CDR3 sequence: CASSSAGRTQGTQYF. CDR3 bases: TGTGCCAGCAGTTCCGCGGGACGGACCCAAGGGACCCAGTACTTC.